This T cell receptor (beta chain) was recovered during a study of T cells in Graves' hyperthyroidism and ophthalmopathy. General observations from the study: Peripheral blood also featured most of the thyroid clonotypes expanded above 0.001. Ophthalmopathy and stable hyperthyroidism were told apart by a 13 V-J model. For ophthalmopathy, model prediction preceded onset by a median 6.5 months.

The germline gives CDR1 MDHEN, CDR2 SYDVKM. The V and J ends lost 3 bases and 4 bases, in that order; junction bases with no gene match: 6. The CDR3 contains 15 residues. This clonotype was seen a handful of times. What it recognizes is unknown. What was amplified from RNA transcripts were TCR beta CDR3 regions. The TCR CDR3 was amplified in a first-round RT-PCR using the HTBI primer set. Each CDR3 protein is one row after TCRdb ran MiXCR on the multiplex PCR reads. The sample shows around 450,000 distinct CDR3 sequences, 15% to 18% of them seen only once. Clinical symptoms, serum thyroxine, TRAb, thyroid ultrasound and orbital computed tomography established diagnosis.

The TCR originated in a woman aged 18-29 years with Graves' hyperthyroidism. Sequencing used blood. V gene TRBV28 combines with J gene TRBJ1-3, with TRBD1 identical over 7 bases. The DNA of the CDR3 is TGTGCCAGCAGTTTGGTAGGGGGCACAGGAAACACCATATATTTT. This encodes CASSLVGGTGNTIYF.